Following are 21 T cell receptor beta chains from one sample sequenced in a study of CD8 T cells in ankylosing spondylitis (dated by TCRdb to between 2016 and 2019). The library was obtained by 5' RACE. The data were produced on an Illumina HiSeq 2500. TCRdb reanalyzed the raw reads on its own, using fastp at Q25 for trimming and MiXCR for clone calling, and kept in-frame beta chains. CDR3 protein duplicates are merged, each entry listing the most common genes and DNA. The sample table shows 30,000 to 45,000 distinct CDR3 sequences, and about 11% are seen once. The ten largest account for 20% to 25% of the sample. Material: synovial fluid, either unsorted or a sorted T cell fraction (not recorded which). The receptors originated from a male donor with ankylosing spondylitis.

This clonotype has just a few counts. The V and J genes are TRBV19 and TRBJ2-6; TRBD1 is a possible D gene (5 bases). The V gene lost 4 bases and the J gene lost 2 bases, with 12 bases spanning the gap. CDR1 LNHDA and CDR2 SQIVND come from the germline V gene (reference sequence). CDR3 length: 16 amino acids. CDR3 DNA: TGTGCCAGTAGTACCCCAGGGCCCGCTGGGGCCAACGTCCTGACTTTC. This codes for CASSTPGPAGANVLTF. The full variable domain, with the rest looked up from reference TRBV19 and TRBJ2-6, is DGGITQSPKYLFRKEGQNVTLSCEQNLNHDAMYWYRQDPGQGLRLIYYSQIVNDFQKGDIAEGYSVSREKKESFPLTVTSAQKNPTAFYLCASSTPGPAGANVLTFGAGSRLTVL.

A few counts support this clonotype. The chain carries TRBV12-3 or TRBV12-4 and TRBJ1-2, with a tentative D call TRBD1 (6 bases). The CDR3 consists of 13 residues. V was cut by 7 bases and J by 6 bases, with 15 bases left in between. The CDR3 region is CASTLGGGNGYTF. CDR3 bases: TGTGCCAGCACCTTAGGGGGGGGAAATGGCTACACCTTC.

This clonotype has just a few counts. The chain links TRBV5-1 to TRBJ2-1; unclear D gene. CDR3 length: 16 amino acids. Germline V gene lookup returns CDR1 SGHRS and CDR2 YFSETQ. Trimming pared 0 bases from V and 7 bases from J, leaving 17 bases between. The CDR3 region has the DNA TGCGCCAGCAGCTTGGTTTGGAGCCCCCTGTTGAATGAGCAGTTCTTC. Translation: CASSLVWSPLLNEQFF. Combining the CDR3 with reference TRBV5-1 and TRBJ2-1 gives the whole variable domain KAGVTQTPRYLIKTRGQQVTLSCSPISGHRSVSWYQQTPGQGLQFLFEYFSETQRNKGNFPGRFSGRQFSNSRSEMNVSTLELGDSALYLCASSLVWSPLLNEQFFGPGTRLTVL.

V gene TRBV7-6 combines with J gene TRBJ1-4; a possible D gene is TRBD1 (5 bases). The CDR3 is made up of 15 amino acids. Germline V lookup: CDR1 SGHVS, CDR2 FNYEAQ. Trimming left V 5 bases short and J 0 bases short, with 10 bases between. The CDR3 coding sequence is TGTGCCAGCAGCCTCGTGGGGGCAACTAATGAAAAACTGTTTTTT. This translates into CASSLVGATNEKLFF.

This clonotype was detected ten times or more. The chain has TRBV20-1 and TRBJ2-1; D remains ambiguous. There are 15 residues in the CDR3. Germline lookup yields CDR1 DFQATT and CDR2 SNEGSKA (reference sequence). V lost 6 bases to trimming and J lost 4 bases, with 19 bases between them. CDR3 in amino acids: CSASTTTTGYNEQFF. The CDR3 DNA reads TGCAGTGCCAGCACGACCACAACTGGGTACAATGAGCAGTTCTTC.

In its sample, this clonotype was seen a few times. This chain connects TRBV4-1 to TRBJ2-1; 8 positions match TRBD1. Germline V gives CDR1 MGHRA, CDR2 YSYEKL. The CDR3 consists of 16 residues. With V trimmed by 0 bases and J by 7 bases, 8 bases remained unmatched. The CDR3, as DNA: TGCGCCAGCAGCCAAGATAAGCAGGGGGCTGTTAATGAGCAGTTCTTC. Translating it yields CASSQDKQGAVNEQFF.

This chain links TRBV7-9 with TRBJ2-1; 8 nucleotides align to TRBD2. The CDR3 spans 15 residues. Unmatched junction bases numbered 14, after V lost 5 bases and J lost 11 bases. Per germline, CDR1 SEHNR and CDR2 FQNEAQ (reference sequence). CDR3 sequence reads: CASSPAGAGASKQFF. The CDR3 region has the DNA TGTGCCAGCAGCCCCGCGGGAGCGGGGGCCAGTAAGCAGTTCTTC.

There are many counts of this clonotype. The J gene is TRBJ2-7, the V gene TRBV29-1, with 8 bases that match TRBD2. J gave up 2 bases and V 7 bases, and 4 bases lay outside the gene matches. CDR3 length equals 12 residues. CDR1 is SQVTM, CDR2 ANQGSEA, per germline. CDR3 amino acids: CSARGGTYEQYF. The CDR3 region has the DNA TGCAGCGCCCGGGGGGGTACCTACGAGCAGTACTTC.

This clonotype was observed a few times. The chain uses TRBV2 and TRBJ2-2; 9 bases are a match to TRBD2. In germline, CDR1 is SNHLY, CDR2 FYNNEI. V was clipped by 4 bases and J by 4 bases; unmatched bases: 22. This CDR3 is 21 amino acids long. CDR3 bases: TGTGCCAGCAGTGGGAGTAAGGTAGCGGGAGTGGGTGCCCGAGGCACCGGGGAGCTGTTTTTT. The encoded protein is CASSGSKVAGVGARGTGELFF.

The chain combines TRBV9 with TRBJ1-1, with no clear D. CDR1 is SGDLS, CDR2 YYNGEE, per germline. The V end lost 0 bases, the J end lost 2 bases, and 5 bases lay between the germline ends. This CDR3 spans 13 amino acids. In nucleotides, the CDR3 is TGTGCCAGCAGCGTAGACCTAAACACTGAAGCTTTCTTT. Protein product: CASSVDLNTEAFF.

This clonotype appeared a few times. The chain links TRBV6-6 to TRBJ2-5; no clear D gene. Germline V gives CDR1 MNHNY, CDR2 SVGAGI (reference sequence). The CDR3 is made up of 13 amino acids. The V and J ends lost 0 bases and 2 bases respectively, with 4 bases between them. In nucleotides, the CDR3 is TGTGCCAGCAGTTACTCCGGACAAGAGACCCAGTACTTC. Amino acids: CASSYSGQETQYF.

This clonotype has ten or more counts. The rearrangement links TRBV20-1 to TRBJ2-7; 8 bases align to TRBD1. Germline CDR1 and CDR2: DFQATT and SNEGSKA (reference sequence). With V trimmed by 5 bases and J by 3 bases, 9 bases remained unmatched. This CDR3 region has 14 residues. The CDR3 reads CSASPGQDFYEQYF. The CDR3 DNA reads as TGCAGTGCTTCTCCGGGACAGGATTTCTACGAGCAGTACTTC.

The table lists this clonotype with many counts. The chain has TRBV7-9 and TRBJ2-7; TRBD1 might be the D (6 bases). Per germline, CDR1 SEHNR and CDR2 FQNEAQ (reference sequence). The CDR3 consists of 17 residues. Trimming cost V 5 bases and J 0 bases, with 20 bases left between them. CDR3 DNA: TGTGCCAGCAGCCGTACCATGACAGGCGAGAGCTCCTACGAGCAGTACTTC. Translating it yields CASSRTMTGESSYEQYF.

The J gene is TRBJ2-7, the V gene TRBV7-9, with TRBD1 identical over 7 bases. The CDR3 runs to 15 residues. Germline values: CDR1 SEHNR, CDR2 FQNEAQ (reference sequence). The V and J ends lost 1 base and 9 bases, in that order; junction bases with no gene match: 12. The CDR3 DNA is TGTGCCAGCAGCTTAGTTGGACAGGTCACCCCGCGGCAGTACTTC. It specifies CASSLVGQVTPRQYF.

This clonotype was picked up a small number of times. This chain links TRBV4-2 with TRBJ2-7, with TRBD1 matching 12 bases. The CDR3 length is 15 residues. Germline CDR1 is LGHNA and CDR2 is YNFKEQ. V trimming: 2 bases; J trimming: 4 bases; junction bases outside the gene matches: 3. The CDR3 nucleotides are TGTGCCAGCAGCCAACCGGGACAGGGGGCTTACGAGCAGTACTTC. As protein: CASSQPGQGAYEQYF.

This clonotype has a count of ten or more. The chain employs TRBV29-1 and TRBJ2-4; 7 nucleotides align to TRBD1. CDR3 size: 11 residues. Losses at the gene ends were 4 bases for V and 6 bases for J; bases not matched to a gene: 0. Germline assignment: CDR1 SQVTM and CDR2 ANQGSEA. The CDR3 is CSVGDRNIQYF. CDR3 coding DNA: TGCAGCGTTGGGGACAGAAACATTCAGTACTTC.

This clonotype showed up many times. The rearrangement links TRBV3-1 to TRBJ2-2, with 11 bases lining up with TRBD1. The CDR3 consists of 19 residues. V lost 2 bases and J lost 5; bases outside the gene matches: 13. Per the germline V gene, CDR1 is LGHDT and CDR2 is YNNKEL (reference sequence). CDR3 sequence (DNA): TGTGCCAGCAGCCAAAGATGGGACAGGGGGATAACAGGGACCGGGGAGCTGTTTTTT. It encodes CASSQRWDRGITGTGELFF. The variable domain in full, completed from reference TRBV3-1 and TRBJ2-2, reads DTAVSQTPKYLVTQMGNDKSIKCEQNLGHDTMYWYKQDSKKFLKIMFSYNNKELIINETVPNRFSPKSPDKAHLNLHINSLELGDSAVYFCASSQRWDRGITGTGELFFGEGSRLTVL.

In this sample, this clonotype is medium-sized. J is TRBJ2-4 and V is TRBV7-9; D is unclear. The germline CDR1 and CDR2 sequences are SEHNR and FQNEAQ (reference sequence). V lost 6 bases and J 0 bases, leaving 15 bases between the germline ends. The CDR3 is 16 residues long. The CDR3 is CASSPPTELAKNIQYF. DNA for the CDR3: TGTGCCAGCAGTCCCCCGACGGAGCTAGCCAAAAACATTCAGTACTTC.

By sample fraction, this clonotype is medium-sized (0.01 to 0.1%). J is TRBJ2-5 and V is TRBV12-3 or TRBV12-4, with D unresolved. Trimming cost V 1 base and J 4 bases, with 1 base left between them. The length of the CDR3 is 11 residues. CDR3: CASSLGETQYF. Here the CDR3 DNA reads TGTGCCAGCAGTTTAGGAGAGACCCAGTACTTC.

V and J are TRBV3-1 and TRBJ2-7, with 8 nucleotides matching TRBD2. Germline V gene data show CDR1 as LGHDT and CDR2 as YNNKEL (reference sequence). The V segment lost 0 bases and the J segment 6 bases; nucleotides outside the gene matches: 13. The CDR3 extends over 17 amino acids. DNA for the CDR3: TGTGCCAGCAGCCAAGATAGAGGCGGCGGGAGGAGACCCGAGCAGTACTTC. Amino acid sequence: CASSQDRGGGRRPEQYF.

The genes are TRBV11-3 and TRBJ2-2; D call uncertain. CDR1 and CDR2 from the germline V gene are SGHNT and YENEEA. This CDR3 is built from 14 residues. Trimming shortened V by 5 bases and J by 6 bases, and 13 bases separated the two germline ends. The CDR3 protein is CASSTSPAAGELFF. In DNA, the CDR3 is TGTGCCAGCAGCACAAGCCCTGCGGCCGGGGAGCTGTTTTTT.